This is a list of T cell receptor beta chains from one sample in a study of OX40 agonist ivuxolimab in advanced cancers. The table came from immunoSEQ multiplex PCR; TCRdb's copy has only in-frame clones and leaves some out. The sample has over 10,000 clones, 80% to 95% seen once. Source: CD4+ or CD8+ T cells sorted from blood, taken in a trial of the OX40 agonist ivuxolimab. The receptor source for this set is an adult with an advanced solid tumor such as melanoma, head and neck, liver or kidney cancer. Each CDR3 is given with its conserved first and last residue. D genes are given only for firm matches. The listing skips clone size in some rows; elsewhere it reads once, few, many or a size class.

d_call	v_call	j_call	clone_size	cdr3_aa	cdr3_nt
TRBD1	TRBV6-5	TRBJ1-4	-	CASSYSFSGGWEKLFF	TGTGCCAGCAGTTACTCGTTCTCAGGGGGATGGGAAAAACTGTTTTTT
-	TRBV2	TRBJ2-7	-	CASSEAFGYEQYF	TGTGCCAGCAGTGAAGCGTTCGGGTACGAGCAGTACTTC
-	TRBV19	TRBJ1-4	once	CASTLRGGINEKLFF	TGTGCCAGTACCCTACGGGGGGGAATTAATGAAAAACTGTTTTTT
TRBD2	TRBV10-3	TRBJ2-4	-	CASSLRLAGWKNIQYF	TGTGCCAGCAGTCTACGACTAGCGGGTTGGAAAAACATTCAGTACTTC
-	TRBV19	TRBJ1-1	-	CASSIGTVEAFF	TGTGCCAGTAGTATAGGGACAGTCGAAGCTTTCTTT
TRBD2	TRBV11-2	TRBJ2-4	-	CASRSPGLADLAKNIQYF	TGTGCCAGCAGGTCCCCGGGACTAGCGGACTTAGCCAAAAACATTCAGTACTTC
TRBD1	TRBV29-1	TRBJ1-2	-	CSVDGGQGTYGYTF	TGCAGCGTTGACGGGGGACAGGGGACCTATGGCTACACCTTC
-	TRBV2	TRBJ2-2	once	CASTLRGGMNTGELFF	TGTGCCAGCACCCTCAGGGGGGGGATGAACACCGGGGAGCTGTTTTTT
TRBD1	TRBV6-5	TRBJ1-1	once	CASSYEAQGIPEAFF	TGTGCCAGCAGTTACGAGGCACAGGGGATCCCTGAAGCTTTCTTT
-	TRBV5-4	TRBJ1-1	-	CASSFASLNTEAFF	TGTGCCAGCAGCTTCGCGTCTCTGAACACTGAAGCTTTCTTT
-	TRBV6-4	TRBJ2-7	once	CASSQPGCLVYEQYF	TGTGCCAGCAGCCAGCCAGGGTGTCTGGTCTACGAGCAGTACTTC
-	TRBV5-1	TRBJ1-1	-	CASSLWTDTNTEAFF	TGCGCCAGCAGCTTGTGGACAGATACGAACACTGAAGCTTTCTTT